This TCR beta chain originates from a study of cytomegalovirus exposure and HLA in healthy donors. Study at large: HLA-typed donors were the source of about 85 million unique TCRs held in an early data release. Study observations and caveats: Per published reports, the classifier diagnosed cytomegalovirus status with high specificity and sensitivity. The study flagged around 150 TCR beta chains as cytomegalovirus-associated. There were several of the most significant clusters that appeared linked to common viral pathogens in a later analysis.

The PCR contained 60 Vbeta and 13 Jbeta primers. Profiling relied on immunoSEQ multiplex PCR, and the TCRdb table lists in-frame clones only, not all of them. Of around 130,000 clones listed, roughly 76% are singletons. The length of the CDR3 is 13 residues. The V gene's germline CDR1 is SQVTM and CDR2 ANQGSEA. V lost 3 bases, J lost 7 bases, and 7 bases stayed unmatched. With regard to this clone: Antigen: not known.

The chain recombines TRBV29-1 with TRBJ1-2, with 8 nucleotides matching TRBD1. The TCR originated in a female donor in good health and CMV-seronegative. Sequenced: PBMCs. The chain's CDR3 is CSVDTDRGGGYTF. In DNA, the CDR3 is TGCAGCGTTGATACCGACAGGGGAGGTGGCTACACCTTC. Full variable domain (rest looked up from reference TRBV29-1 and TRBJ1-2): SAVISQKPSRDICQRGTSLTIQCQVDSQVTMMFWYRQQPGQSLTLIATANQGSEATYESGFVIDKFPISRPNLTFSTLTVSNMSPEDSSIYLCSVDTDRGGGYTFGSGTRLTVV.